Listed below are T cell receptor beta chains from one sample, sequenced in a study of preoperative IRX-2 immunotherapy in early breast cancer. Clones were sequenced by immunoSEQ multiplex PCR, and TCRdb holds only the in-frame ones, with some missing. The sample holds about 89,000 clones, more than 80% seen once. Sequenced material: tumor tissue, taken after IRX-2 immunotherapy. These receptors all come from a human donor with breast cancer. The CDR3 runs from the conserved cysteine through the conserved F or W. A D gene is named only where the DNA matches it firmly. Not every row has a clone size; where given, it reads once, few, many or a size class.

>-|TRBJ1-3|TRBV4-1|once|14
TGCGCCAGCAGCCACCCCCTCTCTGGAAACACCATATATTTT
CASSHPLSGNTIYF
>-|TRBJ2-5|TRBV29-1|-|12
TGCAGCGTTGAATCTGGAATGGAGACCCAGTACTTC
CSVESGMETQYF
>TRBD2|TRBJ2-1|TRBV5-1|-|14
TGCGCCAGCAGCACGGGACTAGTTCCCAATGAGCAGTTCTTC
CASSTGLVPNEQFF
>-|TRBJ2-1|TRBV6-8|-|13
TGTGCCAGCATTTTCCTAGCTCGCAATGAGCAGTTCTTC
CASIFLARNEQFF
>-|TRBJ1-1|TRBV5-1|-|16
TGCGCCAGCACCCCTGGGTCTCAGGGAGCGGGCACTGAAGCTTTCTTT
CASTPGSQGAGTEAFF
>TRBD1|TRBJ1-1|TRBV11-3|-|16
TGTGCCAGCAGCCCGAAGGACAGGGGGAGTAACACTGAAGCTTTCTTT
CASSPKDRGSNTEAFF
>TRBD2|TRBJ2-5|TRBV11-3|few|14
TGTGCCAGCAGCTTCATAGCGGGGGTTGAGACCCAGTACTTC
CASSFIAGVETQYF
>TRBD2|TRBJ2-7|TRBV5-1|-|15
TGCGCCAGCAGCCGGACCGGGACTAACTCCTACGAGCAGTACTTC
CASSRTGTNSYEQYF
>-|TRBJ2-3|TRBV28|-|18
TGTGCCAGCAGCAGCCCTGGGGGGGCGGGGTCTAGCACAGATACGCAGTATTTT
CASSSPGGAGSSTDTQYF
>-|TRBJ1-5|TRBV5-1|-|17
TGCGCCAGCAGCTTAGGGACCTCGGGGTTTGGCAATCAGCCCCAGCATTTT
CASSLGTSGFGNQPQHF
>-|TRBJ1-2|TRBV14|-|15
TGTGCCAGCAGCCGAGAGAGTCCCACTAACTATGGCTACACCTTC
CASSRESPTNYGYTF
>TRBD2|TRBJ2-3|TRBV10-1|-|16
TGCGCCAGCAGTGAGCTAGCGGGGGGGGTCACAGATACGCAGTATTTT
CASSELAGGVTDTQYF
>TRBD2|TRBJ2-2|TRBV19|-|16
TGTGCCAGTATGACTTGGGCTAGCGGGGGGTCCACGGTGCTGTTTTTT
CASMTWASGGSTVLFF
>-|TRBJ1-1|TRBV19|-|17
TGTGCCAGTAGTATGGGGACGGTGTCGGGGACTGTCGCTGAAGCTTTCTTT
CASSMGTVSGTVAEAFF
>-|TRBJ1-4|TRBV6-7|-|13
TGTGCCAGCAGCCAAGGGGGACGCGAAAAACTGTTTTTT
CASSQGGREKLFF
>TRBD1|TRBJ1-2|TRBV10-2|-|13
TGCGCCAGCAGTGGGGACAGGCTATTTGGCTACACCTTC
CASSGDRLFGYTF
>-|TRBJ1-4|TRBV19|-|13
TGTGCCAGTAGTCCCGAGTTTCATGAAAAACTGTTTTTT
CASSPEFHEKLFF
>-|TRBJ2-7|TRBV19|-|14
TGTGCCAGTAGTATAGGCCAGGGGTTCGACGAGCAGTACTTC
CASSIGQGFDEQYF
>-|TRBJ2-5|TRBV11-3|-|14
TGTGCCAGCAGCTTACTTGGGGATTTCGGGACCCAGTACTTC
CASSLLGDFGTQYF
>TRBD2|TRBJ2-3|TRBV7-1|-|13
TGTGCCAGCAGGGCTAGCGGGACGGGTACGCAGTATTTT
CASRASGTGTQYF
>TRBD2|TRBJ2-1|TRBV7-7|-|15
TGTGCCAGCAGCTTGGTTCTAGCGGTAAACAATGAGCAGTTCTTC
CASSLVLAVNNEQFF
>-|TRBJ2-7|TRBV28|-|13
TGTGCCAGCAGTTTGCCGGGGCCCTACGAGCAGTACTTC
CASSLPGPYEQYF
>TRBD1|TRBJ1-6|TRBV10-3|-|16
TGTGCCATCAGTGAGAGGTCAGGGGGCCGGAATTCACCCCTCCACTTT
CAISERSGGRNSPLHF
>TRBD2|TRBJ2-7|TRBV6-8|few|15
TGTGCCAGCTCCCCGCGGGGGGCGAACTCCTACGAGCAGTACTTC
CASSPRGANSYEQYF
>-|TRBJ1-3|TRBV5-1|-|17
TGCGCCAGCAGCTTGGCCGGTGGACAGAGCTCTGGAAACACCATATATTTT
CASSLAGGQSSGNTIYF
>TRBD1|TRBJ1-3|TRBV18|-|15
TGTGCCAGCTCACCGGGGACAGCTCCTGGAAACACCATATATTTT
CASSPGTAPGNTIYF
>TRBD1|TRBJ1-1|TRBV28|-|14
TGTGCCACAACCTACAGGGGGAAGAACACTGAAGCTTTCTTT
CATTYRGKNTEAFF
>TRBD2|TRBJ2-1|TRBV5-1|-|16
TGCGCCAGCAGCTTCCCCGGGGGGGCCTCCTACAATGAGCAGTTCTTC
CASSFPGGASYNEQFF
>-|TRBJ1-2|TRBV11-3|few|14
TGTGCCAGCAGCTCCCGAGCGGTTACCTATGGCTACACCTTC
CASSSRAVTYGYTF
>-|TRBJ1-4|TRBV6-8|-|14
TGTGCCAGCACCGAACAAACAACTAATGAAAAACTGTTTTTT
CASTEQTTNEKLFF
>-|TRBJ2-7|TRBV12-5|medium-sized|15
TGTGCTAGTGGTTTGGGAACCGTGAGCTCTCGGGAGCAGTACTTC
CASGLGTVSSREQYF
>TRBD1|TRBJ1-5|TRBV15|-|16
TGTGCCACCAGCAGAGCGGCCAGGGGGCTTAATCAGCCCCAGCATTTT
CATSRAARGLNQPQHF
>-|TRBJ1-3|TRBV18|-|18
TGTGCCAGCTCACTTTCCCAGGGGAAGGCGAGCTCTGGAAACACCATATATTTT
CASSLSQGKASSGNTIYF
>TRBD1|TRBJ2-5|TRBV6-8|-|15
TGTGCCATCAGCCCCGGGACAGGGAAGAATAACGCCCAGTACTTC
CAISPGTGKNNAQYF
>-|TRBJ2-2|TRBV6-1|-|15
TGTGCCAGCAGTGAAGTGAGCGCGTGGGCCGGGGAGCTGTTTTTT
CASSEVSAWAGELFF